This T cell receptor beta chain was sequenced in a study of T cell responses to AZD1222 COVID-19 vaccine. The CDR3 covers 13 residues. CDR1 and CDR2 from the germline V gene are SGHDT and YYEEEE. With 0 bases clipped from V and 15 bases from J, the junction kept 6 bases outside the gene matches. In the case of this clone: As yet, its antigen is unknown.

Notes on the study in general: Researchers took repertoire samples only after the peak T cell response had come.

The repertoire was sequenced with immunoSEQ multiplex PCR; TCRdb's copy has only in-frame clones and lacks some. The profile shows 150,000 to 200,000 clones, around 92% of them singletons. This receptor was identified in an adult in good health. This chain uses TRBV5-6 with TRBJ2-1, with 10 bases that match TRBD2. The sample in question was peripheral blood, obtained on day 0 of AZD1222 vaccination. This chain's CDR3 is CASSLVAGGPMFF. The CDR3 DNA follows: TGTGCCAGCAGCTTGGTAGCGGGGGGCCCCATGTTCTTC.